A selection of T cell receptor beta chains follows, all from one sample in a study of CD8 T cells in cerebrospinal fluid in Alzheimer's disease. TCRdb re-called the 10x single-cell sequencing reads and shows each CDR3 protein once, DNA omitted. The sample holds roughly 1,100 distinct CDR3 sequences. Sample: cerebrospinal fluid. These receptors were taken from a human donor in good health. CDR3s include the opening cysteine and the closing phenylalanine or tryptophan. The order of the fields is clone size, V gene, J gene, CDR3 protein. Size values are once, few and many counts, or a class for expanded clones, and some rows have none.

abundance: medium-sized; v_gene: TRBV20-1; j_gene: TRBJ2-3; CDR3aa: CSALRRAAGTDTQYF
abundance: medium-sized; v_gene: TRBV4-1; j_gene: TRBJ1-5; CDR3aa: CASSHPTGGSQPQHF
abundance: medium-sized; v_gene: TRBV7-3; j_gene: TRBJ2-5; CDR3aa: CASSLTAGSQETQYF
abundance: large; v_gene: TRBV6-5; j_gene: TRBJ2-1; CDR3aa: CASSQETWNNEQFF
abundance: medium-sized; v_gene: TRBV20-1; j_gene: TRBJ1-2; CDR3aa: CSALHYNRWAGKDYGYTF
abundance: large; v_gene: TRBV12-5; j_gene: TRBJ2-5; CDR3aa: CASGTVRSPGGTQYF
abundance: large; v_gene: TRBV12-3/TRBV12-4; j_gene: TRBJ2-1; CDR3aa: CASRSLDEQFF
abundance: large; v_gene: TRBV11-1; j_gene: TRBJ1-6; CDR3aa: CASSLEGYSPLHF
abundance: -; v_gene: TRBV5-4; j_gene: TRBJ1-1; CDR3aa: CASLGQRNTEAFF
abundance: large; v_gene: TRBV7-9; j_gene: TRBJ2-1; CDR3aa: CASSQGPLPRNEQFF
abundance: medium-sized; v_gene: TRBV10-3; j_gene: TRBJ1-2; CDR3aa: CAINEARDRGRNDYGYTF
abundance: medium-sized; v_gene: TRBV5-6; j_gene: TRBJ1-2; CDR3aa: CASSPGQGISYGYTF
abundance: large; v_gene: TRBV7-3; j_gene: TRBJ1-1; CDR3aa: CASSSQGRLNTEAFF
abundance: large; v_gene: TRBV7-2; j_gene: TRBJ2-7; CDR3aa: CASRETASSYEQYF
abundance: medium-sized; v_gene: TRBV28; j_gene: TRBJ1-5; CDR3aa: CASSEQGYRQPQHF
abundance: medium-sized; v_gene: TRBV3-1; j_gene: TRBJ2-3; CDR3aa: CASSRAPDTQYF